Presented here are 27 T cell receptor beta chains from one specimen sequenced in a study of Ad26.COV2.S vaccination and SARS-CoV-2 variants. Sequencing was performed with immunoSEQ multiplex PCR; in TCRdb, only in-frame clones are kept and a portion is missing. Seen here are about 410,000 clones, about 90% observed once, and the top ten hold less than 2%. Sample treatment: some 19 received Ad26.COV2.S at low or high dose, single or two shots; about 5 received placebo; per-sample allocation not given. Samples analyzed were those drawn on day 63 after the first vaccine or placebo injection. The sample here was peripheral blood, taken in a trial of Ad26.COV2.S vaccine versus placebo. These receptors all come from a person aged 18-65 years who received the Ad26.COV2.S COVID-19 vaccine or a placebo.

The chain couples TRBV20-1 to TRBJ1-5; D gene ambiguous. CDR1 is DFQATT and CDR2 is SNEGSKA in the germline V gene (reference sequence). V was clipped by 3 bases and J by 7 bases, with 10 bases between them. CDR3 length: 12 amino acids. The CDR3 region has the DNA TGCAGTGCTAGTCCCACTGGGCAGCCCCAGCATTTT. Residues: CSASPTGQPQHF.

The CDR3 nucleotides are TGTGCCAGCAGCTTAGTAGGGGACCAAGAGACCCAGTACTTC. It is translated as CASSLVGDQETQYF. The chain carries TRBV11-2 and TRBJ2-5; possible D gene TRBD1, 5 bases. From germline, CDR1 is SGHAT and CDR2 FQNNGV. V dropped 1 base and J dropped 0 bases, with 6 bases sitting between them. The CDR3 has 14 amino acids.

The gene calls are TRBV5-5 and TRBJ1-1; no firm D call. Trimming took 0 bases from V and 3 from J, leaving 9 bases between them. Per the germline V gene, CDR1 is SGHKS and CDR2 is YYEKEE (reference sequence). The CDR3 is 14 residues long. The CDR3 sequence is CASSLALVYTEAFF. The CDR3 DNA reads as TGTGCCAGCAGCTTGGCCCTTGTGTACACTGAAGCTTTCTTT. The whole variable domain, remainder taken from reference TRBV5-5 and TRBJ1-1, is DAGVTQSPTHLIKTRGQQVTLRCSPISGHKSVSWYQQVLGQGPQFIFQYYEKEERGRGNFPDRFSARQFPNYSSELNVNALLLGDSALYLCASSLALVYTEAFFGQGTRLTVV.

The CDR3 nucleotides are TGTGCCAGCTCCTTCGGACTAGCGGGGACCTACACCGGGGAGCTGTTTTTT. The encoded protein is CASSFGLAGTYTGELFF. The V gene is TRBV18, the J gene TRBJ2-2; 12 bases fit TRBD2. In germline, CDR1 is KGHSH, CDR2 LQKENI. The V and J ends lost 6 bases and 3 bases, in that order; junction bases with no gene match: 8. CDR3 size: 17 residues.

This chain joins TRBV28 and TRBJ2-7, with D possibly being TRBD2 (6 bases). The V and J ends lost 5 bases and 0 bases respectively, with 11 bases between them. The CDR3 is made up of 14 amino acids. Germline-derived CDR1 and CDR2 are MDHEN and SYDVKM. The CDR3 loop reads CASSPRGSSYEQYF. In DNA, the CDR3 is TGTGCCAGCAGTCCCCGGGGGAGCTCCTACGAGCAGTACTTC.

The chain employs TRBV7-8 and TRBJ1-1; TRBD1 matches at 7 bases. Per germline, CDR1 SGHVS and CDR2 FQNEAQ. V was pared by 1 base and J by 3 bases, with 5 bases of the junction left unmatched. The length of the CDR3 is 15 residues. The CDR3 here is CASSLGGGADTEAFF. As DNA, the CDR3 is TGTGCCAGCAGCTTAGGAGGGGGCGCGGACACTGAAGCTTTCTTT.

This chain links TRBV28 with TRBJ1-1, with a possible D match to TRBD1 (6 bases). Trimming removed 2 bases from V and 11 bases from J, with 21 bases in between. This CDR3 is 15 amino acids long. The V gene's germline CDR1 is MDHEN and CDR2 SYDVKM. The CDR3 coding sequence is TGTGCCAGCAGTTTAGCTTTGGTCGGGACATTCGGGGCTTTCTTT. Protein product: CASSLALVGTFGAFF.

V usage is TRBV9 and J usage is TRBJ1-3; a weak D match, TRBD1 (5 bases). Germline CDR1 reads SGDLS; CDR2 reads YYNGEE. Trimming cost V 0 bases and J 0 bases, with 7 bases left between them. There are 15 residues in the CDR3. The CDR3 reads CASSVGGISGNTIYF. CDR3 nucleotide sequence: TGTGCCAGCAGCGTAGGGGGCATCTCTGGAAACACCATATATTTT.

This clone was counted once. V is TRBV4-3 and J is TRBJ2-7, with 8 bases aligning to TRBD2. CDR1 is LGHNA and CDR2 is YSLEER in the germline V gene. The V and J ends lost 3 bases and 7 bases, in that order; junction bases with no gene match: 8. CDR3 size: 14 residues. The CDR3 bases are TGCGCCAGCAGCCAGAGCGGGGGCTCGAATGAGCAGTACTTC. Encoded protein: CASSQSGGSNEQYF.

V usage is TRBV4-2 and J usage is TRBJ2-3; D may correspond to TRBD1 or TRBD2 (5 bases each). Germline lookup yields CDR1 LGHNA and CDR2 YNFKEQ. Trimming left V 2 bases short and J 2 bases short, with 23 bases between. This CDR3 has 19 residues. The DNA for the CDR3 is TGTGCCAGCAGCCAAATAATCAACGCGCGAGGGGTAAACACAGATACGCAGTATTTT. Its translation: CASSQIINARGVNTDTQYF.

The V and J genes are TRBV15 and TRBJ1-2; 8 bases align to TRBD1. Germline V lookup: CDR1 LNHNV, CDR2 YYDKDF (reference sequence). V lost 11 bases to trimming and J lost 7 bases; unmatched junction nucleotides: 15. The CDR3 consists of 14 residues. The CDR3 loop reads CASGQGLSPPGYTF. The CDR3 nucleotides read TGTGCCTCCGGACAGGGACTTAGCCCCCCTGGCTACACCTTC.

This chain connects TRBV4-1 to TRBJ2-1; 11 bases line up with TRBD2. Trimming cost V 5 bases and J 4 bases; bases outside gene matches: 4. The CDR3 has 15 residues. The germline CDR1 and CDR2 sequences are MGHRA and YSYEKL. The DNA for the CDR3 is TGCGCCAGCAGCACGGGACTAGCGGTATACAATGAGCAGTTCTTC. Its protein product is CASSTGLAVYNEQFF.

CDR3 bases: TGCAGTGCTAGTAAGCCCGGGACAGAGTGGAATCAGCCCCAGCATTTT. Protein: CSASKPGTEWNQPQHF. V usage is TRBV20-1 and J usage is TRBJ1-5; 7 bases fit TRBD1. This CDR3 comprises 16 residues. Germline V gene lookup returns CDR1 DFQATT and CDR2 SNEGSKA (reference sequence). With 3 bases clipped from V and 4 bases from J, the junction kept 12 bases outside the gene matches.

The gene calls are TRBV9 and TRBJ2-5; 7 bases match TRBD1. Germline V gene data show CDR1 as SGDLS and CDR2 as YYNGEE. The CDR3 covers 14 residues. J was trimmed by 4 bases and V by 3 bases; bases with no gene match: 6. CDR3 protein: CASSGGQRRETQYF. The CDR3 DNA follows: TGTGCCAGCAGCGGGGGACAGCGCCGAGAGACCCAGTACTTC.

J is TRBJ1-3 and V is TRBV12-3 or TRBV12-4; the D gene is possibly TRBD1 (5 bases). V lost 7 bases and J 7 bases, leaving 14 bases between the germline ends. CDR3 length: 13 residues. CDR3 bases: TGTGCCAGCACCTTGGGGACGCCGAACACCATATATTTT. It codes for CASTLGTPNTIYF.

This rearrangement joins TRBV5-6 to TRBJ2-4; 9 nucleotides agree with TRBD1. The germline V gene has CDR1 SGHDT and CDR2 YYEEEE. The J segment lost 1 base and the V segment lost 0 bases, leaving 8 bases of the junction unmatched. This CDR3 contains 18 residues. CDR3 in DNA: TGTGCCAGCAGCTTGGACAGGGGGCTGCATTCGGCCAAAAACATTCAGTACTTC. Protein: CASSLDRGLHSAKNIQYF.

The genes are TRBV7-9 and TRBJ1-2; TRBD1 might be the D (6 bases). V lost 7 bases and J lost 4, with 16 bases in between. In germline, CDR1 is SEHNR, CDR2 FQNEAQ (reference sequence). This CDR3 region has 14 residues. The CDR3 sequence is CASNRGAVFYGYTF. For the CDR3, the DNA is TGTGCCAGCAACCGGGGGGCGGTCTTCTATGGCTACACCTTC.

The genes are TRBV5-1 and TRBJ2-3; weak D call: TRBD2 (6 bases). With 0 bases removed from V and 1 base from J, the gap between germline ends came to 15 bases. The CDR3 is 17 amino acids. From germline, CDR1 is SGHRS and CDR2 YFSETQ. CDR3: CASSLGSRDSRTDTQYF. The DNA for the CDR3 is TGCGCCAGCAGCTTGGGGAGCCGGGACTCACGCACAGATACGCAGTATTTT.

The chain joins TRBV19 to TRBJ2-1, with D perhaps TRBD2 (7 bases). This CDR3 has 12 residues. The germline gives CDR1 LNHDA, CDR2 SQIVND (reference sequence). As DNA, the CDR3 is TGTGCGTCGAGAGGGGGGGCCCATGAGCAGTTCTTC. Its translation: CASRGGAHEQFF.

This chain connects TRBV2 to TRBJ2-7, with D unclear. V was pared by 3 bases and J by 1 base, with 4 bases between. CDR1 and CDR2 (germline): SNHLY, FYNNEI. CDR3 length: 12 amino acids. The DNA of the CDR3 is TGTGCCAGCAGTGATAAATCCTACGAGCAGTACTTC. Its protein product is CASSDKSYEQYF.

The V call is TRBV6-2 or TRBV6-3, the J call TRBJ2-5; D is unresolved. CDR1 is MNHEY and CDR2 is SVGEGT in the germline V gene. The CDR3 consists of 13 residues. V dropped 2 bases and J dropped 5 bases, with 9 bases sitting between them. This CDR3 is CASSYEARETQYF. The CDR3 DNA reads TGTGCCAGCAGTTACGAGGCACGTGAGACCCAGTACTTC.

The chain links TRBV5-3 to TRBJ2-7, with 7 nucleotides matching TRBD1. TRBV5-3 is filed as an ORF, its function uncertain. CDR3 length: 13 residues. V lost 4 bases, J lost 3 bases, and 4 bases stayed unmatched. The CDR3 DNA reads TGTGCCAGAAGCCAGGACAGGTTCTACGAGCAGTACTTC. Translated: CARSQDRFYEQYF.

The chain combines TRBV6-4 with TRBJ1-4, with 10 bases identical to TRBD1. The junction had 13 bases not matched to a gene; V was cut back by 1 base and J by 5 bases. Germline V CDR1 and CDR2: MRHNA, SNTAGT. The CDR3 totals 19 residues. CDR3 sequence reads: CASSDLDRGPRCRNEKLFF. The CDR3 DNA reads TGTGCCAGCAGTGACTTAGACAGGGGGCCCCGGTGTAGAAATGAAAAACTGTTTTTT.

The chain joins TRBV5-1 to TRBJ2-7; D is ambiguous. The germline V gene has CDR1 SGHRS and CDR2 YFSETQ. Trimming took off 1 base at V and 6 bases at J, with 17 bases between the two ends. The CDR3 consists of 15 residues. CDR3 region: CASSLRRLTDLEQYF. The CDR3 region has the DNA TGCGCCAGCAGCTTGCGCAGGTTGACGGATCTCGAGCAGTACTTC.

This chain connects TRBV2 to TRBJ2-7, with D possibly being TRBD1 (5 bases). CDR1 and CDR2 (germline): SNHLY, FYNNEI. With 8 bases removed from V and 4 bases from J, the gap between germline ends came to 12 bases. CDR3 length: 12 residues. CDR3 DNA: TGTGCCAGCCTTAACCAGGGTTACGAGCAGTACTTC. Translating gives CASLNQGYEQYF.

The CDR3: CASSLPGTATNEKLFF. The CDR3 coding sequence is TGTGCCAGTAGTCTACCCGGGACAGCAACTAATGAAAAACTGTTTTTT. J is TRBJ1-4 and V is TRBV19; 7 positions agree with TRBD1. Germline CDR1 and CDR2: LNHDA and SQIVND (reference sequence). The CDR3 runs 16 residues. After removal of 5 bases from V and 0 bases from J, the junction contained 6 bases not matched to a gene.

This clone has only a few counts. The chain recombines TRBV6-2 or TRBV6-3 with TRBJ2-7, with D unresolved. Trimming stripped 0 bases from V and 0 bases from J, with 6 bases between. The CDR3 covers 14 residues. Germline assignment: CDR1 MNHEY and CDR2 SVGEGT. The CDR3 loop is CASSYSSDSYEQYF. Written as DNA, the CDR3 is TGTGCCAGCAGTTACTCTTCAGACTCCTACGAGCAGTACTTC.